This entry describes one T cell receptor (beta chain). The record originates from a study of blood T cell repertoires in COVID-19. Study summary: Spain, Italy and the United States supplied samples that represented acute and convalescent COVID-19. PBMCs, B-cell-depleted T cells, or T cells provided the cDNA or gDNA that made up the material.

CDR3 length: 17 residues. Trimming cost V 1 base and J 2 bases, with 17 bases left between them. Germline CDR1 reads SEHNR; CDR2 reads FQNEAQ (reference sequence). Original processing notes: Researchers report that nucleated cell counts were estimated from reference gene primer amplification. Sequencing was performed with immunoSEQ multiplex PCR; in TCRdb, only in-frame clones are kept and a portion is missing. From that table come the V and J calls and clone size; the DNA was used to work out D and trimming. Of tens of thousands of clones listed, approximately 84% are singletons. Sequenced input: peripheral blood. The receptor was isolated from a human donor in a cohort sampled during active COVID-19. The V call is TRBV7-9, the J call TRBJ1-1; possibly TRBD1 for D (6 bases). As DNA, the CDR3 is TGTGCCAGCAGCTTAGTTGGCTTGGGGGGGCTTAACACTGAAGCTTTCTTT. Amino acids: CASSLVGLGGLNTEAFF.